Below, 28 T cell receptor beta chains from the same sample are listed, as sequenced in a study of sequential checkpoint blockade in melanoma. The treatment denotes: randomized to nivolumab then ipilimumab (arm A) or the reverse (arm B). TCRdb's copy holds only in-frame clones and misses some; the assay was immunoSEQ multiplex PCR. The table lists about 19,000 clones, approximately 26% of them singletons, with about 6.8% in the top ten. Sample: tumor tissue (inferred from file names), taken from a patient given nivolumab and ipilimumab in sequence. These receptors were obtained from a human donor with melanoma.

This clone came up a few times. The gene calls are TRBV6-8 and TRBJ2-3, with 12 bases identical to TRBD1. Germline V lookup: CDR1 MNHGY, CDR2 SAAAGT. J lost 5 bases, V lost 6 bases, and 12 bases had no gene match. The CDR3 sequence is 17 residues long. CDR3 loop: CASSTGTGGSRVDTQYF. CDR3 DNA sequence: TGTGCCAGCAGCACCGGGACAGGGGGCAGTAGGGTAGATACGCAGTATTTT.

This chain uses TRBV11-3 with TRBJ2-3; D ambiguous. CDR1 and CDR2 (germline): SGHNT, YENEEA. V dropped 4 bases and J dropped 5 bases, with 13 bases sitting between them. This CDR3 comprises 14 residues. The DNA of the CDR3 is TGTGCCAGCAGCTATACCAGGTTGCAAGATACGCAGTATTTT. This codes for CASSYTRLQDTQYF.

V and J are TRBV11-3 and TRBJ1-3, with 7 positions matching TRBD1. Germline CDR1 is SGHNT and CDR2 is YENEEA. Germline trimming cut 5 bases from V and 3 bases from J; bases unmatched to any gene: 4. The CDR3 sequence is 14 residues long. DNA of the CDR3: TGTGCCAGCAGCCCGAGGGACAGTGGAAACACCATATATTTT. Its protein product is CASSPRDSGNTIYF.

This chain joins TRBV18 and TRBJ2-1; perhaps TRBD1 as D (5 bases). V lost 2 bases to trimming and J lost 6 bases, with 8 bases between them. Germline CDR1 KGHSH, CDR2 LQKENI. CDR3 length: 13 amino acids. The chain's CDR3 is CASSPRGSNEQFF. CDR3 DNA: TGTGCCAGCTCACCAAGGGGTAGCAATGAGCAGTTCTTC. The variable domain in full, with the rest retrieved from reference TRBV18 and TRBJ2-1, is NAGVMQNPRHLVRRRGQEARLRCSPMKGHSHVYWYRQLPEEGLKFMVYLQKENIIDESGMPKERFSAEFPKEGPSILRIQQVVRGDSAAYFCASSPRGSNEQFFGPGTRLTVL.

The rearrangement uses TRBV19 and TRBJ2-3; D gene ambiguous. Germline lookup yields CDR1 LNHDA and CDR2 SQIVND (reference sequence). The CDR3 sequence is 11 residues long. Trimming pared 7 bases from V and 6 bases from J, leaving 8 bases between. The CDR3, as DNA: TGTGCCAGTACTTCGAGGGATACGCAGTATTTT. Encoded protein: CASTSRDTQYF.

The V and J genes are TRBV14 and TRBJ2-1; maybe TRBD2 (6 bases). V lost 1 base, J lost 9 bases, and 10 bases lay in between. The CDR3 totals 13 residues. From germline, CDR1 is SGHDN and CDR2 FVKESK. CDR3 in DNA: TGTGCCAGCAGCCAAGGCGGGGCGGGTGAGCAGTTCTTC. Translation gives CASSQGGAGEQFF.

V is TRBV1 and J is TRBJ2-2. TRBV1 constitutes a pseudogene. The length of the CDR3 is 14 residues. CDR3 nucleotides: TGCGCCAGCAGCCAAGATAGGGCAGCCGGGGAGCTGTTTTTT. Amino acid sequence: CASSQDRAAGELFF.

The rearrangement uses TRBV6-8 and TRBJ2-2, with 13 bases fitting TRBD2. The CDR3 contains 16 residues. CDR1 is MNHGY, CDR2 SAAAGT, per germline. The junction had 5 bases not matched to a gene; V was cut back by 4 bases and J by 6 bases. This CDR3 reads CASSSETSGGAGELFF. CDR3 DNA sequence: TGTGCCAGCAGTTCTGAAACTAGCGGGGGGGCCGGGGAGCTGTTTTTT.

This clone was counted between two and nine times. The chain uses TRBV7-6 and TRBJ2-1; 10 bases agree with TRBD2. This CDR3 has 19 residues. CDR1 is SGHVS and CDR2 is FNYEAQ in the germline V gene. J gave up 0 bases and V 5 bases, and 13 bases lay outside the gene matches. CDR3 residues: CASSMSGRAGLSSYNEQFF. CDR3 bases: TGTGCCAGCAGCATGAGCGGGAGGGCGGGGCTGAGCTCCTACAATGAGCAGTTCTTC. The complete variable domain, with remaining parts taken from reference TRBV7-6 and TRBJ2-1, reads GAGVSQSPRYKVTKRGQDVALRCDPISGHVSLYWYRQALGQGPEFLTYFNYEAQQDKSGLPNDRFSAERPEGSISTLTIQRTEQRDSAMYRCASSMSGRAGLSSYNEQFFGPGTRLTVL.

The chain has TRBV29-1 and TRBJ2-1; 10 nucleotides line up with TRBD2. With 4 bases clipped from V and 4 bases from J, the junction kept 4 bases outside the gene matches. Germline V gene sequence: CDR1 SQVTM, CDR2 ANQGSEA. The CDR3 totals 14 residues. CDR3 in DNA: TGCAGCGTTGTAGCGGGAGGCCCATACAATGAGCAGTTCTTC. Its translation is CSVVAGGPYNEQFF.

In its sample, this clone was seen a few times. The read stops 1 residue short of the end of the CDR3; the missing end is completed from the germline J gene. The chain combines TRBV6-1 with TRBJ2-1; 9 positions match TRBD2. Trimming cost V 1 base and J 8 bases; bases outside gene matches: 6. Germline values: CDR1 MNHNS, CDR2 SASEGT. The CDR3 is made up of 15 amino acids. The DNA read from the CDR3 is TGTGCCAGCAGTGAAGAAGCGGGAGGTTTCGATGAGCAGTTC. It codes for CASSEEAGGFDEQF. The whole CDR3 sequence reads CASSEEAGGFDEQFF.

The V call is TRBV29-1, the J call TRBJ2-7; 8 bases map to TRBD1. V trimming: 0 bases; J trimming: 6 bases; junction bases outside the gene matches: 13. Germline CDR1 SQVTM, CDR2 ANQGSEA. The CDR3 runs 16 residues. As DNA, the CDR3 is TGCAGCGTTGAAGAATGGACTCAGGGGGCTGCGGCCGAGCAGTACTTC. Protein product: CSVEEWTQGAAAEQYF.

This clone appeared many times. The chain recombines TRBV9 with TRBJ2-7; 11 bases are a match to TRBD1. The germline CDR1 and CDR2 sequences are SGDLS and YYNGEE. The CDR3 contains 18 residues. V gave up 5 bases and J gave up 6 bases; unmatched junction bases: 19. In nucleotides, the CDR3 is TGTGCCAGCAGTGAGAGGACAGGGGGCATCGGAATAGCCCCCGAGCAGTACTTC. Its translation is CASSERTGGIGIAPEQYF.

This clone has a single count. The chain carries TRBV19 and TRBJ2-7; D not certain. The germline CDR1 and CDR2 sequences are LNHDA and SQIVND (reference sequence). The CDR3 loop spans 14 amino acids. Trimming cost V 5 bases and J 0 bases, with 11 bases left between them. CDR3 protein: CASSSDLSSYEQYF. CDR3 bases: TGTGCCAGTAGTTCCGATCTCAGCTCCTACGAGCAGTACTTC.

The chain has TRBV9 and TRBJ2-3; maybe TRBD2 (5 bases). The CDR3 has 16 residues. Germline V gene lookup returns CDR1 SGDLS and CDR2 YYNGEE. V lost 2 bases and J 7 bases, leaving 20 bases between the germline ends. The CDR3 reads CASSVMPGSSWHTQYF. The CDR3 DNA sequence: TGTGCCAGCAGCGTCATGCCGGGATCGAGTTGGCATACGCAGTATTTT.

The genes are TRBV18 and TRBJ2-7, with D perhaps being TRBD1 or TRBD2 (5 bases each). V was cut by 3 bases and J by 3 bases, with 12 bases left in between. The germline V gene has CDR1 KGHSH and CDR2 LQKENI. This CDR3 is built from 14 residues. This CDR3 is CASSPPGTGYEQYF. The CDR3 nucleotides are TGTGCCAGCTCACCCCCAGGGACGGGCTACGAGCAGTACTTC.

The genes are TRBV28 and TRBJ1-5; D unclear. The germline gives CDR1 MDHEN, CDR2 SYDVKM. This CDR3 comprises 15 residues. The ends were cut back, 3 bases at V and 1 base at J, with 10 bases in the middle. The CDR3 here is CASSFQAGSNQPQHF. CDR3 nucleotides: TGTGCCAGCAGTTTCCAGGCGGGCAGCAATCAGCCCCAGCATTTT.

The V call is TRBV11-3, the J call TRBJ1-1, with D perhaps matching TRBD1 (5 bases). V was trimmed by 5 bases and J by 2 bases, leaving 21 bases between them. Germline V CDR1 and CDR2: SGHNT, YENEEA. This CDR3 is 17 amino acids long. The DNA for the CDR3 is TGTGCCAGCAGCCCGTCAACCCCCAGGGCCAAAAACACTGAAGCTTTCTTT. Residues: CASSPSTPRAKNTEAFF.

V and J are TRBV19 and TRBJ2-3, with D possibly TRBD1 on 6 matching bases. The CDR3 consists of 16 residues. Trimming stripped 1 base from V and 0 bases from J, with 11 bases between. Germline CDR1 LNHDA, CDR2 SQIVND (reference sequence). The DNA of the CDR3 is TGTGCCAGTAGTATAGCCGGGACATCTAGCACAGATACGCAGTATTTT. The encoded protein is CASSIAGTSSTDTQYF.

The J gene is TRBJ2-7, the V gene TRBV5-1; TRBD2 matches 8 bases. The CDR3 is 16 amino acids. V lost 7 bases, J lost 2 bases, and 14 bases stayed unmatched. Germline V gene lookup returns CDR1 SGHRS and CDR2 YFSETQ. For the CDR3, the DNA is TGCGCCAGCTCTAGGGTGGGCGGGGGACTAGCCTACGAGCAGTACTTC. It yields the protein CASSRVGGGLAYEQYF.

This clone appeared many times. The chain employs TRBV11-3 and TRBJ2-7; possible D gene TRBD1, 6 bases. Germline loops: CDR1 SGHNT, CDR2 YENEEA. This CDR3 has 15 amino acids. Trimming removed 8 bases from V and 2 bases from J, with 19 bases in between. The CDR3 nucleotides are TGTGCCAGCGGTCAAAGGGGACACGATACCTACGAGCAGTACTTC. This codes for CASGQRGHDTYEQYF.

The rearrangement joins TRBV15 to TRBJ2-2, with TRBD2 matching 12 bases. The CDR3 loop spans 20 amino acids. V shed 5 bases, J shed 1 base, and the junction held 14 bases outside the gene matches. Looked up from germline, CDR1 is LNHNV and CDR2 is YYDKDF (reference sequence). CDR3 loop: CATSGFTGLAGRLNTGELFF. In DNA form, the CDR3 reads TGTGCCACCAGCGGATTCACGGGACTAGCGGGTAGATTGAACACCGGGGAGCTGTTTTTT.

This clone was seen just once. The chain is built from TRBV5-1 and TRBJ2-5; D unresolved. V was cut by 0 bases and J by 1 base, with 7 bases left in between. This CDR3 comprises 14 residues. Germline assignment: CDR1 SGHRS and CDR2 YFSETQ. The CDR3 sequence is CASSLVGVQETQYF. As DNA, the CDR3 is TGCGCCAGCAGCTTGGTCGGAGTCCAAGAGACCCAGTACTTC.

This clone has ten or more counts. Its ends do not fully match the called genes, so a read error is possible. The rearrangement joins TRBV11-1 to TRBJ2-3; 8 bases line up with TRBD1. The CDR3 has 14 residues. CDR1 is SGHAT, CDR2 FQDESV, per germline (reference sequence). The CDR3 here is CASSLMAGTGTQYF. DNA for the CDR3: TGTGCCAGCAGCTTAATGGCAGGGACAGGTACGCAGTATTTT. The variable domain in full, completed from reference TRBV11-1 and TRBJ2-3, reads EAEVAQSPRYKITEKSQAVAFWCDPISGHATLYWYRQILGQGPELLVQFQDESVVDDSQLPKDRFSAERLKGVDSTLKIQPAELGDSAMYLCASSLMAGTGTQYFGPGTRLTVL.

V gene TRBV29-1 combines with J gene TRBJ1-4; D is possibly TRBD1 (5 bases). This CDR3 has 13 residues. Germline assignment: CDR1 SQVTM and CDR2 ANQGSEA. Between the trimmed V and J ends, which lost 4 bases and 5 bases, there was a span of 11 bases. In DNA form, the CDR3 reads TGCAGCGTTGCAGACAGCAGAAATGAAAAACTGTTTTTT. This gives the protein CSVADSRNEKLFF.

V and J are TRBV11-3 and TRBJ2-2, with D maybe TRBD2 (6 bases). CDR1 is SGHNT and CDR2 is YENEEA in the germline V gene. The length of the CDR3 is 15 residues. V was clipped by 1 base and J by 3 bases, with 9 bases between them. CDR3 sequence (DNA): TGTGCCAGCAGCTTAGTCGGAGGGGACACCGGGGAGCTGTTTTTT. It is translated as CASSLVGGDTGELFF.

The chain employs TRBV19 and TRBJ2-3, with D perhaps TRBD1 (6 bases). Trimming shortened V by 3 bases and J by 2 bases, and 15 bases separated the two germline ends. This CDR3 has 16 residues. CDR1 and CDR2 (germline): LNHDA, SQIVND (reference sequence). The CDR3 nucleotides are TGTGCCAGTAGTATTATTACTGGACAGACCACAGATACGCAGTATTTT. It encodes CASSIITGQTTDTQYF.

This clone has only a few counts. The chain recombines TRBV30 with TRBJ2-1; possible D gene TRBD2, 6 bases. The CDR3 totals 15 residues. Trimming cost V 5 bases and J 4 bases, with 18 bases left between them. Germline CDR1 GTSNPN, CDR2 SVGIG (reference sequence). CDR3 region: CAWSGSGARYNEQFF. CDR3 bases: TGTGCCTGGTCGGGTTCGGGAGCGAGATACAATGAGCAGTTCTTC.